Following are 32 T cell receptor beta chains from one sample sequenced in a study of blood T cells in healthy people across ages. A second PCR of about 6 to 11 cycles used a sample-barcoded 5' primer and a J-beta primer mix. TCRdb reprocessed the 5' RACE reads via MiXCR and lists one record per CDR3 protein. The data hold fewer than 1,200,000 distinct CDR3 sequences, with under 30% observed a single time. The sample was also reused in another study, on T cells of mothers and their children.

Sequencing used blood. These TCRs come from a girl aged 2 to 9 in good health.

This chain uses TRBV4-2 with TRBJ2-5; D unresolved. The J call is in doubt because the DNA end fits TRBJ2-7 better. The CDR3 has 15 amino acids. The germline V gene encodes CDR1 LGHNA and CDR2 YNFKEQ. CDR3 bases: TGTGCCAGCAGCCAAGAAAGAGAGGTGGCCTACGAGCAGTACTTC. Protein product: CASSQEREVAYEQYF.

The chain uses TRBV12-3 or TRBV12-4 and TRBJ2-6; D is unclear. The CDR3 length is 17 residues. V was trimmed by 5 bases and J by 2 bases, leaving 16 bases between them. CDR3 residues: CASSPLIPTAGANVLTF. In DNA form, the CDR3 reads TGTGCCAGCAGTCCCCTCATTCCGACGGCTGGGGCCAACGTCCTGACTTTC.

The chain has TRBV6-1 and TRBJ2-1; 11 nucleotides line up with TRBD2. The CDR3 has 16 amino acids. J gave up 1 base and V 7 bases, and 6 bases lay outside the gene matches. The germline CDR1 and CDR2 sequences are MNHNS and SASEGT. CDR3 amino acids: CASKLAGVGSYNEQFF. In DNA, the CDR3 is TGTGCCAGCAAACTAGCGGGAGTTGGGTCCTACAATGAGCAGTTCTTC.

This clonotype was counted a few times. The rearrangement uses TRBV12-3 or TRBV12-4 and TRBJ1-1, with D uncertain. The ends were cut back, 10 bases at V and 1 base at J, with 13 bases in the middle. The CDR3 length is 13 residues. CDR3: CATRGWTNTEAFF. The CDR3, as DNA: TGTGCCACCAGAGGATGGACGAACACTGAAGCTTTCTTT.

V and J are TRBV20-1 and TRBJ2-3, with 8 bases lining up with TRBD2. V was clipped by 6 bases and J by 2 bases; unmatched bases: 7. Germline values: CDR1 DFQATT, CDR2 SNEGSKA (reference sequence). CDR3 length: 14 amino acids. The CDR3 region has the DNA TGCAGTGCGGGTGGCGGGGGGACCACAGATACGCAGTATTTT. Protein: CSAGGGGTTDTQYF.

CDR3 coding DNA: TGTGCCAGCAGTTTTGGGCCATCAGATTACGAGCAGTACTTC. Translated: CASSFGPSDYEQYF. This chain connects TRBV6-5 to TRBJ2-5; D is unresolved. TRBJ2-7 matches the DNA end more closely, so the J call is doubtful. In germline, CDR1 is MNHEY, CDR2 SVGAGI. The CDR3 spans 14 residues.

This clonotype was found a few times. The chain employs TRBV29-1 and TRBJ2-5, with D tentatively TRBD1 (6 bases). V was clipped by 5 bases and J by 3 bases, with 13 bases between them. This CDR3 spans 13 amino acids. From germline, CDR1 is SQVTM and CDR2 ANQGSEA. The CDR3 bases are TGCAGCGTTTCGACCCAGGGGAAAGAGACCCAGTACTTC. Translating it yields CSVSTQGKETQYF. Full variable domain (missing parts from reference TRBV29-1 and TRBJ2-5): SAVISQKPSRDICQRGTSLTIQCQVDSQVTMMFWYRQQPGQSLTLIATANQGSEATYESGFVIDKFPISRPNLTFSTLTVSNMSPEDSSIYLCSVSTQGKETQYFGPGTRLLVL.

This sequence joins TRBV20-1 and TRBJ2-3; 8 bases agree with TRBD2. This CDR3 contains 15 residues. Looked up from germline, CDR1 is DFQATT and CDR2 is SNEGSKA (reference sequence). The V and J ends lost 3 bases and 6 bases, in that order; junction bases with no gene match: 11. The CDR3 loop is CSASPPTSAGDTQYF. DNA for the CDR3: TGCAGTGCTAGTCCGCCGACTAGCGCTGGGGATACGCAGTATTTT.

The V gene is TRBV10-3, the J gene TRBJ2-7; 10 bases agree with TRBD1. This CDR3 comprises 16 residues. From germline, CDR1 is ENHRY and CDR2 SYGVKD. V shed 7 bases and J 3 bases; nucleotides not matched to a gene: 12. The CDR3 nucleotides are TGTGCCATCACCGAGGGAATGGGACAGGGGCTCTACGAGCAGTACTTC. It codes for CAITEGMGQGLYEQYF.

The chain is built from TRBV3-1 and TRBJ1-4, with 9 bases fitting TRBD1. Germline lookup yields CDR1 LGHDT and CDR2 YNNKEL (reference sequence). The CDR3 extends over 15 amino acids. Trimming took 4 bases from V and 4 from J; bases not matched to a gene: 4. The CDR3 nucleotides read TGTGCCAGCAGCCCTCGACAGGGGGATAATGAAAAACTGTTTTTT. Translation: CASSPRQGDNEKLFF. Filled out from reference TRBV3-1 and TRBJ1-4, the complete variable domain reads DTAVSQTPKYLVTQMGNDKSIKCEQNLGHDTMYWYKQDSKKFLKIMFSYNNKELIINETVPNRFSPKSPDKAHLNLHINSLELGDSAVYFCASSPRQGDNEKLFFGSGTQLSVL.

This clonotype was counted only a few times. J is TRBJ2-3 and V is TRBV4-3; 8 positions agree with TRBD2. The CDR3 is 18 residues long. Germline V CDR1 and CDR2: LGHNA, YSLEER. V was clipped by 0 bases and J by 4 bases; unmatched bases: 12. The CDR3 region has the DNA TGCGCCAGCAGCCAAGACTTATCGACGGGGGGGAATGCAGATACGCAGTATTTT. This sequence encodes CASSQDLSTGGNADTQYF.

This sequence joins TRBV7-9 and TRBJ2-4; 7 nucleotides align to TRBD2. CDR3 length: 18 amino acids. J lost 0 bases, V lost 6 bases, and 14 bases had no gene match. The germline CDR1 and CDR2 sequences are SEHNR and FQNEAQ (reference sequence). In DNA form, the CDR3 reads TGTGCCAGCAGAGGTGCCTTGGGGGGGTTGCAAGCCAAAAACATTCAGTACTTC. Amino acid sequence: CASRGALGGLQAKNIQYF.

The chain uses TRBV4-3 and TRBJ2-5; TRBD1 is a possible D gene (6 bases). V lost 2 bases and J lost 5, with 15 bases in between. This CDR3 is built from 15 residues. Germline V gives CDR1 LGHNA, CDR2 YSLEER. CDR3 sequence: CASSQFGERGETQYF. CDR3 sequence (DNA): TGCGCCAGCAGCCAATTCGGAGAAAGGGGGGAGACCCAGTACTTC.

This clonotype showed up just a few times. The chain is built from TRBV19 and TRBJ1-2; D uncertain. The CDR3 extends over 14 amino acids. The V gene lost 3 bases and the J gene lost 1 base, with 9 bases spanning the gap. Germline CDR1 reads LNHDA; CDR2 reads SQIVND (reference sequence). CDR3 region: CASSIESVNYGYTF. CDR3 DNA: TGTGCCAGTAGTATCGAGTCCGTTAACTATGGCTACACCTTC.

The chain couples TRBV5-4 to TRBJ2-1; D may be TRBD1 (6 bases). V lost 4 bases and J 5 bases, leaving 16 bases between the germline ends. CDR1 is SGHNT, CDR2 YYREEE, per germline (reference sequence). The CDR3 spans 15 residues. The CDR3 sequence: CASSDFQGLHNEQFF. CDR3 nucleotides: TGTGCCAGCAGCGATTTCCAGGGGCTGCACAATGAGCAGTTCTTC.

This clonotype was seen more than once but under ten times. Mismatch with germline at one junction end may stem from a read error. The DNA of the CDR3 is TGTGCCAGCAGTTACTCGAACAGCCTCACCTACGAGCAGTATTTC. Its translation: CASSYSNSLTYEQYF. The chain recombines TRBV6-2 or TRBV6-3 with TRBJ2-7; D not resolved. CDR3 length: 15 residues. Germline values: CDR1 MNHEY, CDR2 SVGEGT.

This rearrangement joins TRBV7-3 to TRBJ2-7, with D possibly being TRBD1 (6 bases). Trimming pared 2 bases from V and 2 bases from J, leaving 10 bases between. The CDR3 runs 14 residues. In germline, CDR1 is SGHTA, CDR2 FQGTGA. The CDR3 region has the DNA TGTGCCAGCAGCTTATATGGGGGCCCCTACGAGCAGTACTTC. It specifies CASSLYGGPYEQYF. The whole variable domain, remainder taken from reference TRBV7-3 and TRBJ2-7, is GAGVSQTPSNKVTEKGKYVELRCDPISGHTALYWYRQSLGQGPEFLIYFQGTGAADDSGLPNDRFFAVRPEGSVSTLKIQRTERGDSAVYLCASSLYGGPYEQYFGPGTRLTVT.

In this sample, this clonotype turned up a few times. The chain combines TRBV3-1 with TRBJ2-5; D not resolved. Between the trimmed V and J ends, which lost 6 bases and 3 bases, there was a span of 11 bases. The CDR3 totals 13 residues. Looked up from germline, CDR1 is LGHDT and CDR2 is YNNKEL (reference sequence). Written as DNA, the CDR3 is TGTGCCAGCAGAAAAGTGGGTGAAGAGACCCAGTACTTC. Translation: CASRKVGEETQYF.

This clonotype has more than one count but fewer than ten. The gene calls are TRBV15 and TRBJ2-5; the match to TRBD2 covers 9 bases. The DNA end lines up better with TRBJ2-1; the J call may be wrong. Germline V gene data show CDR1 as LNHNV and CDR2 as YYDKDF (reference sequence). This CDR3 is 15 amino acids long. The CDR3 spells CATSREGTSLGEQFF. DNA for the CDR3: TGTGCCACCAGCAGAGAAGGGACTAGCTTGGGTGAGCAGTTCTTC.

This chain links TRBV3-1 with TRBJ1-1; D is ambiguous. This CDR3 spans 16 amino acids. Trimming removed 4 bases from V and 2 bases from J, with 17 bases in between. The germline CDR1 and CDR2 sequences are LGHDT and YNNKEL (reference sequence). Here the CDR3 DNA reads TGTGCCAGCAGCCCCCCGCAACCTGCTCGCAACACTGAAGCTTTCTTT. The encoded protein is CASSPPQPARNTEAFF.

The chain employs TRBV29-1 and TRBJ2-3; a weak D match, TRBD2 (6 bases). Germline CDR1 and CDR2: SQVTM and ANQGSEA. Trimming shortened V by 7 bases and J by 0 bases, and 17 bases separated the two germline ends. The CDR3 is 15 residues long. CDR3 sequence (DNA): TGCAGCGGGTTCCCGGGACTTCCAAGCACAGATACGCAGTATTTT. It yields the protein CSGFPGLPSTDTQYF.

The rearrangement uses TRBV2 and TRBJ2-7, with 12 positions matching TRBD1. CDR1 SNHLY and CDR2 FYNNEI come from the germline V gene. The CDR3 is made up of 14 amino acids. With V trimmed by 8 bases and J by 2 bases, 4 bases remained unmatched. The CDR3 spells CASRGTGGTYEQYF. The DNA of the CDR3 is TGTGCCAGCCGTGGGACAGGGGGCACCTACGAGCAGTACTTC.

This clonotype was seen ten or more times. The rearrangement uses TRBV20-1 and TRBJ2-5, with TRBD1 matching 12 bases. The CDR3 has 14 amino acids. Germline assignment: CDR1 DFQATT and CDR2 SNEGSKA (reference sequence). For the CDR3, the DNA is TGCAGCCCTCAGGGACAGGGGGCGGAAGAGACCCAGTACTTC. Its translation is CSPQGQGAEETQYF.

This clonotype turned up a few times. The chain employs TRBV15 and TRBJ1-4, with D unresolved. The CDR3 has 15 residues. The germline V gene encodes CDR1 LNHNV and CDR2 YYDKDF (reference sequence). The ends were cut back, 0 bases at V and 3 bases at J, with 8 bases in the middle. Written as DNA, the CDR3 is TGTGCCACCAGCAGAGAGGCCGCCGCTAATGAAAAACTGTTTTTT. Protein sequence: CATSREAAANEKLFF.

The chain has TRBV28 and TRBJ2-4; D may be TRBD2 (6 bases). Trimming removed 10 bases from V and 4 bases from J, with 17 bases in between. CDR3 length: 14 residues. Germline-derived CDR1 and CDR2 are MDHEN and SYDVKM. The CDR3 DNA follows: TGTGCCATCGGGTATAGCGGAGGGAAAAACATTCAGTACTTC. It is translated as CAIGYSGGKNIQYF.

Only a few counts were recorded for this clonotype. The CDR3: CASSLGSMPRNTIYF. In nucleotides, the CDR3 is TGTGCCAGCAGCTTAGGGAGTATGCCACGAAACACCATATATTTT. The V gene is TRBV7-8, the J gene TRBJ1-3, with no clear D. Germline CDR1 SGHVS, CDR2 FQNEAQ. The CDR3 runs 15 residues. V shed 1 base and J shed 5 bases, with 12 bases lying between them.

This clonotype was seen a handful of times. This chain connects TRBV6-2 or TRBV6-3 to TRBJ2-1, with D uncertain. V lost 0 bases and J lost 6, with 12 bases in between. CDR1 is MNHEY and CDR2 is SVGEGT in the germline V gene. CDR3 length equals 15 residues. The CDR3 DNA sequence: TGTGCCAGCAGTTACTCGATAGGACCCATCAATGAGCAGTTCTTC. This sequence encodes CASSYSIGPINEQFF.

This clonotype was counted only a few times. The V gene is TRBV19, the J gene TRBJ1-1; D is undetermined. Trimming took 4 bases from V and 0 from J, leaving 6 bases between them. The CDR3 consists of 13 residues. The germline V gene has CDR1 LNHDA and CDR2 SQIVND (reference sequence). The CDR3 protein is CASSTIMNTEAFF. The CDR3 nucleotides are TGTGCCAGTAGTACCATAATGAACACTGAAGCTTTCTTT.

In this sample, this clonotype turned up a few times. The chain employs TRBV29-1 and TRBJ2-7, with D unclear. The length of the CDR3 is 12 residues. The germline V gene has CDR1 SQVTM and CDR2 ANQGSEA. V was cut by 2 bases and J by 1 base, with 6 bases left in between. CDR3: CSVETASYEQYF. The CDR3 region has the DNA TGCAGCGTTGAAACCGCTTCCTACGAGCAGTACTTC.

This chain links TRBV3-1 with TRBJ2-1; weak D call: TRBD1 (6 bases). The CDR3 loop spans 14 amino acids. Trimming left V 4 bases short and J 7 bases short, with 14 bases between. Germline V CDR1 and CDR2: LGHDT, YNNKEL (reference sequence). The CDR3 is CASSPDSFGNEQFF. The CDR3 nucleotides read TGTGCCAGCAGCCCGGACAGTTTTGGGAATGAGCAGTTCTTC.

The table lists this clonotype with a few counts. The chain recombines TRBV7-2 with TRBJ2-6; 8 nucleotides line up with TRBD1. The CDR3 consists of 17 residues. Germline-derived CDR1 and CDR2 are SGHTA and FQGNSA. The ends lost 4 bases at V and 0 bases at J; junction bases unmatched: 5. This chain's CDR3 is CASSSRGLLSGANVLTF. The CDR3, as DNA: TGTGCCAGCAGCTCCAGGGGGCTGCTCTCTGGGGCCAACGTCCTGACTTTC.

The chain links TRBV29-1 to TRBJ1-1; TRBD1 might be the D (5 bases). This CDR3 is built from 12 residues. CDR1 SQVTM and CDR2 ANQGSEA come from the germline V gene. With 6 bases removed from V and 4 bases from J, the gap between germline ends came to 12 bases. CDR3 amino acids: CSVNRGPTEAFF. The CDR3 nucleotides read TGCAGCGTCAATAGGGGACCCACTGAAGCTTTCTTT.